Presented here are 27 T cell receptor beta chains from one specimen sequenced in a study of blood T cell repertoires in COVID-19. Assay used: immunoSEQ multiplex PCR; TCRdb lists only in-frame clones, some missing. The repertoire holds roughly 60,000 clones, with around nine tenths as singletons. Sequenced sample: peripheral blood. Receptors were obtained from a man aged 60 to 75 with active COVID-19.

The chain combines TRBV19 with TRBJ2-1; TRBD2 is a possible D gene (5 bases). This CDR3 is built from 15 residues. Germline CDR1 reads LNHDA; CDR2 reads SQIVND (reference sequence). Trimming stripped 6 bases from V and 4 bases from J, with 16 bases between. CDR3 bases: TGTGCCAGTAGAAGCGAGACGAGGACTTACAATGAGCAGTTCTTC. Protein sequence: CASRSETRTYNEQFF.

The chain employs TRBV4-2 and TRBJ2-3, with 8 bases identical to TRBD2. The J segment lost 0 bases and the V segment lost 1 base, leaving 3 bases of the junction unmatched. The CDR3 length is 16 residues. Germline-derived CDR1 and CDR2 are LGHNA and YNFKEQ. CDR3 DNA sequence: TGTGCCAGCAGCCAAGTGGGGACTAGAAGCACAGATACGCAGTATTTT. This encodes CASSQVGTRSTDTQYF.

The chain joins TRBV29-1 to TRBJ2-7; no clear D gene. CDR1 and CDR2 (germline): SQVTM, ANQGSEA. The CDR3 is 14 amino acids. The ends were cut back, 2 bases at V and 5 bases at J, with 16 bases in the middle. CDR3 amino acids: CSVEIRQRVDEQYF. CDR3 nucleotide sequence: TGCAGCGTTGAAATTCGCCAGCGTGTGGACGAGCAGTACTTC.

The rearrangement joins TRBV9 to TRBJ1-3; unclear D gene. The CDR3 length is 18 residues. In germline, CDR1 is SGDLS, CDR2 YYNGEE. Deletions cut 3 bases from V and 4 bases from J, with 23 bases between. In DNA form, the CDR3 reads TGTGCCAGCAGCGCCCCCTTCCAGGAGGTGGAATCGGGAAACACCATATATTTT. It encodes CASSAPFQEVESGNTIYF.

The rearrangement uses TRBV19 and TRBJ1-5; D unclear. The CDR3 covers 13 residues. CDR1 and CDR2 from the germline V gene are LNHDA and SQIVND (reference sequence). V lost 5 bases and J lost 2, with 7 bases in between. CDR3 DNA sequence: TGTGCCAGTAGTTTTACAGGCAATCAGCCCCAGCATTTT. Its translation is CASSFTGNQPQHF.

The chain joins TRBV5-1 to TRBJ2-1; no clear D. This CDR3 is 16 amino acids long. The V end lost 5 bases, the J end lost 6 bases, and 21 bases lay between the germline ends. The germline V gene has CDR1 SGHRS and CDR2 YFSETQ. DNA for the CDR3: TGCGCCAGCAGACCCTCCCAGGTAAGGATGGTCAATGAGCAGTTCTTC. As protein: CASRPSQVRMVNEQFF. The full variable domain, with the rest looked up from reference TRBV5-1 and TRBJ2-1, is KAGVTQTPRYLIKTRGQQVTLSCSPISGHRSVSWYQQTPGQGLQFLFEYFSETQRNKGNFPGRFSGRQFSNSRSEMNVSTLELGDSALYLCASRPSQVRMVNEQFFGPGTRLTVL.

The V gene is TRBV18, the J gene TRBJ1-1; D unresolved. Germline CDR1 reads KGHSH; CDR2 reads LQKENI. The CDR3 consists of 13 residues. Trimming left V 1 base short and J 6 bases short, with 9 bases between. The CDR3 sequence is CASSPRPGSEAFF. CDR3 in DNA: TGTGCCAGCTCACCACGTCCGGGGTCTGAAGCTTTCTTT.

V and J are TRBV27 and TRBJ2-6, with D possibly TRBD1 on 6 matching bases. Germline V gene data show CDR1 as MNHEY and CDR2 as SMNVEV (reference sequence). Trimming removed 6 bases at V and 0 bases at J, with 15 bases between. This CDR3 is built from 17 residues. The CDR3 loop reads CASSPDSSNSGANVLTF. The CDR3 coding sequence is TGTGCCAGCAGCCCGGACAGCTCCAACTCTGGGGCCAACGTCCTGACTTTC.

The chain couples TRBV7-9 to TRBJ2-7; TRBD2 matches at 7 bases. After removal of 3 bases from V and 2 bases from J, the junction contained 10 bases not matched to a gene. The CDR3 has 16 amino acids. Germline CDR1 is SEHNR and CDR2 is FQNEAQ (reference sequence). CDR3 DNA sequence: TGTGCCAGCAGCTTCACAGGACTAGTAAACCCCTACGAGCAGTACTTC. Encoded protein: CASSFTGLVNPYEQYF.

The chain recombines TRBV2 with TRBJ2-7, with TRBD2 as a possible D gene (6 bases). The V end lost 5 bases, the J end lost 3 bases, and 14 bases lay between the germline ends. This CDR3 is 14 amino acids long. Germline V gene data show CDR1 as SNHLY and CDR2 as FYNNEI. CDR3 nucleotide sequence: TGTGCCAGCAGTCCCCGGGACTCGTACTACGAGCAGTACTTC. This codes for CASSPRDSYYEQYF.

V and J are TRBV3-1 (or the pseudogene TRBV3-2) and TRBJ1-2; 8 nucleotides match TRBD1. This CDR3 region has 13 residues. Germline trimming cut 4 bases from V and 8 bases from J; bases unmatched to any gene: 6. Germline V CDR1 and CDR2: LGHDT, YNNKEL (reference sequence). The CDR3 sequence is CASSPNRGNGYTF. The CDR3 bases are TGTGCCAGCAGCCCAAACAGGGGGAACGGCTACACCTTC.

The chain carries TRBV20-1 and TRBJ2-6; a possible D gene is TRBD2 (5 bases). With 3 bases removed from V and 0 bases from J, the gap between germline ends came to 12 bases. Germline assignment: CDR1 DFQATT and CDR2 SNEGSKA (reference sequence). The length of the CDR3 is 16 residues. The CDR3 loop is CSASNGGTSGANVLTF. In DNA form, the CDR3 reads TGCAGTGCTAGTAACGGAGGTACCTCTGGGGCCAACGTCCTGACTTTC.

The chain is built from TRBV5-1 and TRBJ2-1; 10 nucleotides align to TRBD2. In germline, CDR1 is SGHRS, CDR2 YFSETQ. This CDR3 has 15 residues. Germline trimming cut 5 bases from V and 4 bases from J; bases unmatched to any gene: 6. This chain's CDR3 is CASSSGLAEYNEQFF. The CDR3 DNA reads as TGCGCCAGCAGTTCCGGACTAGCGGAGTACAATGAGCAGTTCTTC.

The rearrangement links TRBV27 to TRBJ2-1, with 9 bases aligning to TRBD2. The CDR3 runs to 14 residues. Per the germline V gene, CDR1 is MNHEY and CDR2 is SMNVEV (reference sequence). J lost 9 bases, V lost 3 bases, and 6 bases had no gene match. The CDR3 bases are TGTGCCAGCAGTTTTGCGGGAGGGCCGGCTGAGCAGTTCTTC. This translates into CASSFAGGPAEQFF.

This chain connects TRBV27 to TRBJ2-3, with 7 nucleotides matching TRBD1. J gave up 3 bases and V 6 bases, and 3 bases lay outside the gene matches. CDR1 and CDR2 (germline): MNHEY, SMNVEV (reference sequence). The CDR3 sequence is 13 residues long. The CDR3 region is CASRKTGTDTQYF. The CDR3 coding sequence is TGTGCCAGCAGGAAGACAGGGACAGATACGCAGTATTTT.

The rearrangement uses TRBV30 and TRBJ2-7; TRBD1 is a possible D gene (5 bases). The CDR3 covers 14 residues. CDR1 is GTSNPN, CDR2 SVGIG, per germline (reference sequence). Trimming left V 3 bases short and J 5 bases short, with 17 bases between. CDR3 sequence (DNA): TGTGCCTGGAGGTTCGGAAGGGGCACTAACGAGCAGTACTTC. The encoded protein is CAWRFGRGTNEQYF.

The genes are TRBV10-3 and TRBJ2-3; 9 nucleotides match TRBD2. This CDR3 has 15 amino acids. CDR1 is ENHRY, CDR2 SYGVKD, per germline. Trimming removed 2 bases from V and 6 bases from J; junction bases left unmatched: 6. The CDR3 DNA reads as TGTGCCATCAGTGAGGCTAGCGGGAATTGGGATACGCAGTATTTT. Translated: CAISEASGNWDTQYF.

The V gene is TRBV2, the J gene TRBJ1-5; D uncertain. Per germline, CDR1 SNHLY and CDR2 FYNNEI. Trimming cost V 7 bases and J 5 bases, with 12 bases left between them. The CDR3 covers 13 residues. The CDR3 DNA reads TGTGCCAGCAAAAAGGAGAGCGATCAGCCCCAGCATTTT. Protein: CASKKESDQPQHF. Full variable domain (rest looked up from reference TRBV2 and TRBJ1-5): EPEVTQTPSHQVTQMGQEVILRCVPISNHLYFYWYRQILGQKVEFLVSFYNNEISEKSEIFDDQFSVERPDGSNFTLKIRSTKLEDSAMYFCASKKESDQPQHFGDGTRLSIL.

This sequence joins TRBV6-5 and TRBJ1-2; 10 bases agree with TRBD1. The CDR3 contains 15 residues. The trim removed 5 bases at V and 4 bases at J, leaving 7 bases unmatched. Germline loops: CDR1 MNHEY, CDR2 SVGAGI. This CDR3 reads CASSNGQGVVYGYTF. The CDR3 nucleotides read TGTGCCAGCAGTAACGGACAGGGGGTCGTCTATGGCTACACCTTC.

V gene TRBV7-9 combines with J gene TRBJ2-3; D is possibly TRBD1 (6 bases). This CDR3 spans 14 amino acids. Trimming removed 6 bases at V and 2 bases at J, with 12 bases between. Germline-derived CDR1 and CDR2 are SEHNR and FQNEAQ (reference sequence). CDR3 in DNA: TGTGCCAGCAGATCCCTGGGGGCCACAGATACGCAGTATTTT. Its translation is CASRSLGATDTQYF.

The chain is built from TRBV5-1 and TRBJ1-1, with 8 bases lining up with TRBD1. Per germline, CDR1 SGHRS and CDR2 YFSETQ. The CDR3 spans 14 residues. V was pared by 4 bases and J by 0 bases, with 2 bases of the junction left unmatched. The CDR3 spells CASSRQGMNTEAFF. CDR3 DNA: TGCGCCAGCAGCCGACAGGGGATGAACACTGAAGCTTTCTTT.

J is TRBJ2-1 and V is TRBV6-4; 9 bases are shared with TRBD2. The CDR3 extends over 16 amino acids. Per the germline V gene, CDR1 is MRHNA and CDR2 is SNTAGT. Trimming took 4 bases from V and 2 from J; bases not matched to a gene: 6. CDR3 DNA sequence: TGTGCCAGCAGTGTGGCTAGCGGGGCCCCCTACAATGAGCAGTTCTTC. Translated, it gives CASSVASGAPYNEQFF.

For this clone: The sample holds other DNA sequences that translate to the same CDR3. The chain combines TRBV7-9 with TRBJ2-7; 8 positions agree with TRBD2. V lost 7 bases and J lost 5; bases outside the gene matches: 16. The CDR3 is 16 amino acids. From germline, CDR1 is SEHNR and CDR2 FQNEAQ (reference sequence). The CDR3 nucleotides read TGTGCCAGCACCCGCGGGGGGCGGGGGGAGGACGACGAGCAGTACTTC. This gives the protein CASTRGGRGEDDEQYF.

This CDR3 is CASSLQGSTEAFF. The CDR3 bases are TGCGCCAGCAGCTTACAGGGGAGTACTGAAGCTTTCTTT. The V and J genes are TRBV5-1 and TRBJ1-1, with 7 bases lining up with TRBD1. V shed 2 bases and J 5 bases; nucleotides not matched to a gene: 3. This CDR3 spans 13 amino acids. The germline gives CDR1 SGHRS, CDR2 YFSETQ.

The genes are TRBV5-1 and TRBJ2-5, with D perhaps TRBD2 (6 bases). Germline assignment: CDR1 SGHRS and CDR2 YFSETQ. CDR3 length: 15 amino acids. The V end lost 0 bases, the J end lost 1 base, and 10 bases lay between the germline ends. The CDR3 here is CASSLAPGAQETQYF. In DNA form, the CDR3 reads TGCGCCAGCAGCTTGGCCCCGGGAGCCCAAGAGACCCAGTACTTC.

The chain carries TRBV7-9 and TRBJ2-1; 10 positions agree with TRBD2. The CDR3 contains 14 residues. The V and J ends lost 1 base and 8 bases, in that order; junction bases with no gene match: 2. The germline V gene has CDR1 SEHNR and CDR2 FQNEAQ (reference sequence). The CDR3, as DNA: TGTGCCAGCAGCTTAGAAGGACTAGCGGATGAGCAGTTCTTC. Translating it yields CASSLEGLADEQFF.

This chain links TRBV19 with TRBJ2-1; D possibly corresponds to TRBD2 (6 bases). The V gene lost 7 bases and the J gene lost 4 bases, with 23 bases spanning the gap. CDR1 and CDR2 (germline): LNHDA, SQIVND (reference sequence). The CDR3 consists of 17 residues. CDR3 nucleotide sequence: TGTGCCAGTACCTTGAGGTCCACTAGCCCGAAATACAATGAGCAGTTCTTC. As protein: CASTLRSTSPKYNEQFF.